This T cell receptor (beta chain) is drawn from a study of CD8+ T cells in alopecia areata. Trimming pared 5 bases from V and 5 bases from J, leaving 12 bases between. The CDR3 is 14 amino acids. Germline values: CDR1 MNHNY, CDR2 SVGAGI (reference sequence). In each case, RNA was isolated and then reverse transcribed into cDNA as the sequencing template. The method was immunoSEQ multiplex PCR; TCRdb's version includes in-frame clones alone and lacks a portion of them. The sample has under 35,000 clones, about three quarters seen once. The TCR sequence derives from a human donor with alopecia areata. V and J are TRBV6-6 and TRBJ2-2; a weak D match, TRBD2 (5 bases). Sequencing used NKG2D-low CD8+ T cells sorted from blood. CDR3 DNA sequence: TGTGCCAGCAGTCGTGGAGGAGAGACCGGGGAGCTGTTTTTT. As protein: CASSRGGETGELFF.